These T cell receptor beta chains were read from a single sample in a study of blood T cells in healthy people across ages. TCRdb itself ran the 5' RACE reads through MiXCR, one entry per CDR3 protein. The sample lists nearly 800,000 distinct CDR3 sequences; approximately 25% were seen once. This sample was shared with a second study, whose subject was T cells of mothers and their children.

Sequencing input: blood. The receptors originated from a boy aged 5-17 years in good health. The CDR3 runs from the conserved cysteine through the conserved F or W. A D gene is named only where the DNA matches it firmly. Rows may omit the clone size; those that give it use once, few, many or a size class.

j_gene,d_gene,v_gene,abundance,CDR3aa,CDR3nt
TRBJ1-2,TRBD1,TRBV29-1,-,CSADRVWDYGYTF,TGCAGCGCCGACAGGGTTTGGGACTATGGCTACACCTTC
TRBJ2-7,TRBD1,TRBV10-3,-,CAIGRTGGLSYEQYF,TGTGCCATCGGTCGGACAGGGGGGTTATCCTACGAGCAGTACTTC
TRBJ2-7,TRBD2,TRBV20-1,few,CSARAGLAGLYEQYF,TGCAGTGCTAGAGCGGGATTAGCGGGGCTCTACGAGCAGTACTTC
TRBJ1-1,-,TRBV6-5,many,CASSYLRWEEAFF,TGTGCCAGCAGTTACCTCCGGTGGGAGGAAGCTTTCTTT
TRBJ1-1,TRBD1,TRBV20-1,-,CSAAGQGGEAFF,TGCAGTGCCGCGGGACAGGGAGGGGAAGCTTTCTTT
TRBJ2-2,TRBD1,TRBV5-8,-,CASSLRRDRALPGELFF,TGTGCCAGCAGCTTACGTCGGGACAGGGCCCTACCCGGGGAGCTGTTTTTT
TRBJ2-1,-,TRBV10-2,-,CASSESINEQFF,TGCGCCAGCAGTGAGTCGATCAATGAGCAGTTCTTC
TRBJ2-5,-,TRBV12-3/TRBV12-4,few,CASSPFSRETQYF,TGTGCCAGCAGCCCCTTCAGTAGGGAGACCCAGTACTTC
TRBJ2-5,-,TRBV6-2/TRBV6-3,few,CASSYFEGETQYF,TGTGCCAGCAGTTATTTTGAAGGAGAGACCCAGTACTTC
TRBJ1-2,-,TRBV9,-,CASSVAKSSGLGYGYTF,TGTGCCAGCAGCGTAGCCAAAAGTTCAGGCTTGGGCTATGGCTACACCTTC
TRBJ2-5,-,TRBV29-1,few,CSVNQETQYF,TGCAGCGTGAACCAAGAGACCCAGTACTTC
TRBJ2-1,TRBD2,TRBV5-1,-,CASGSAGGYYNEQFF,TGCGCCAGCGGCAGCGCGGGGGGCTACTACAATGAGCAGTTCTTC
TRBJ1-2,-,TRBV29-1,-,CSVEDYPGNGYTF,TGCAGCGTTGAAGATTACCCAGGGAACGGCTACACCTTC
TRBJ1-1,-,TRBV20-1,few,CSARETTLRPEAFF,TGCAGTGCTAGGGAAACGACATTACGCCCTGAAGCTTTCTTT
TRBJ2-3,-,TRBV7-7,few,CASSPFGTDTQYF,TGTGCTAGCAGCCCGTTCGGTACAGATACGCAGTATTTT
TRBJ1-2,-,TRBV2,-,CASSETETPMGHGYTF,TGTGCCAGCAGTGAAACGGAGACACCTATGGGGCATGGCTACACCTTC
TRBJ2-3,-,TRBV4-3,-,CASSQDRGLPTDTQYF,TGCGCCAGCAGCCAAGATAGGGGCCTTCCCACAGATACGCAGTATTTT
TRBJ1-5,-,TRBV5-1,-,CASSLGAEGLPQHF,TGCGCCAGCAGCTTGGGGGCGGAAGGGCTGCCCCAGCATTTT
TRBJ1-2,-,TRBV4-3,few,CASSQDAGPFRHTF,TGCGCCAGCAGCCAAGATGCAGGGCCATTCCGCCACACCTTC
TRBJ2-7,TRBD2,TRBV14,-,CASSKTSGGHYEQYF,TGTGCCAGCAGCAAGACTAGCGGGGGCCACTACGAGCAGTACTTC
TRBJ2-1,-,TRBV12-3/TRBV12-4,-,CASTDGSYNEQFF,TGTGCCAGCACCGACGGGTCCTACAATGAGCAGTTCTTC
TRBJ1-1,-,TRBV7-2,few,CASSLSVGLAFF,TGTGCCAGCAGCTTAAGTGTTGGGCTGGCTTTCTTT
TRBJ1-5,-,TRBV20-1,-,CSAAQDPDQPQHF,TGCAGTGCGGCTCAGGATCCGGATCAGCCCCAGCATTTT
TRBJ2-5,-,TRBV5-4,few,CASSHLGLGTNQETQYF,TGTGCCAGCAGCCACCTCGGGCTGGGGACAAACCAAGAGACCCAGTACTTC
TRBJ2-5,TRBD1,TRBV29-1,-,CSVDNGRGQETQYF,TGCAGCGTTGACAATGGCAGGGGGCAGGAGACCCAGTACTTC
TRBJ2-1,-,TRBV27,-,CASSIYIPEDTDNEQFF,TGTGCCAGCAGTATCTACATCCCGGAGGACACTGACAATGAGCAGTTCTTC
TRBJ1-5,TRBD1,TRBV12-3/TRBV12-4,-,CASSSRTGGVGNQPQHF,TGTGCCAGCAGTTCGCGGACAGGGGGCGTTGGCAATCAGCCCCAGCATTTT
TRBJ1-5,-,TRBV28,-,CASIEGGNQPQHF,TGTGCCAGCATCGAGGGGGGGAATCAGCCCCAGCATTTT